The 15 T cell receptor beta chains below all came from one sample that was sequenced in a study of blood T cells in healthy people across ages. Together with a sample-barcoded 5' primer, a J-beta primer mix was included in a second PCR lasting roughly 6 to 12 cycles. In TCRdb, the 5' RACE reads were re-called with MiXCR into one record per CDR3 protein. The table has 600,000 to 1,000,000 distinct CDR3 sequences, 25% seen once. These data also featured in a second study, about T cells of mothers and their children.

Sequenced input: blood. The receptor set was obtained from a boy younger than 18 in good health.

The rearrangement links TRBV7-8 to TRBJ1-1; D unresolved. This CDR3 has 15 amino acids. With 1 base removed from V and 0 bases from J, the gap between germline ends came to 9 bases. Germline V gene data show CDR1 as SGHVS and CDR2 as FQNEAQ. The CDR3: CASSLVGFMNTEAFF. In DNA, the CDR3 is TGTGCCAGCAGCTTAGTGGGGTTCATGAACACTGAAGCTTTCTTT.

CDR3 sequence reads: CASSPGRGRQETQYF. CDR3 nucleotide sequence: TGTGCCAGCAGCCCAGGCCGGGGTAGGCAAGAGACCCAGTACTTC. This chain links TRBV7-8 with TRBJ2-5; tentative D call: TRBD2 (5 bases). The germline V gene has CDR1 SGHVS and CDR2 FQNEAQ. This CDR3 comprises 15 residues. Trimming removed 5 bases from V and 2 bases from J, with 15 bases in between.

The rearrangement uses TRBV4-3 and TRBJ2-5, with TRBD2 identical over 11 bases. The V and J ends lost 0 bases and 5 bases, in that order; junction bases with no gene match: 11. Germline V gives CDR1 LGHNA, CDR2 YSLEER. CDR3 length equals 18 residues. CDR3 nucleotides: TGCGCCAGCAGCCAAGAATGGGGGACTAGCGGCTCTCCGGAGACCCAGTACTTC. It is translated as CASSQEWGTSGSPETQYF.

Only a few counts were recorded for this clonotype. V usage is TRBV4-3 and J usage is TRBJ1-2; 12 positions match TRBD1. The CDR3 has 15 residues. Losses at the gene ends were 2 bases for V and 4 bases for J; bases not matched to a gene: 2. CDR1 is LGHNA and CDR2 is YSLEER in the germline V gene. The CDR3 DNA reads TGCGCCAGCAGCCAACAGGGACAGGGGGCCTATGGCTACACCTTC. Protein sequence: CASSQQGQGAYGYTF.

This clonotype was seen ten or more times. The V gene is TRBV29-1, the J gene TRBJ2-5, with 10 bases matching TRBD1. The V segment lost 6 bases and the J segment 2 bases; nucleotides outside the gene matches: 3. This CDR3 comprises 13 residues. Germline assignment: CDR1 SQVTM and CDR2 ANQGSEA. The CDR3 DNA follows: TGCAGCGTCGCGGGACAGGGGCAAGAGACCCAGTACTTC. This codes for CSVAGQGQETQYF.

CDR3 nucleotides: TGTGCCAGCAGTTTAAAGGCGACAGTTACTAGCACAGATACGCAGTATTTT. It codes for CASSLKATVTSTDTQYF. V and J are TRBV12-3 or TRBV12-4 and TRBJ2-3, with TRBD1 as a possible D gene (5 bases). The CDR3 consists of 17 residues. V was shortened by 2 bases and J by 0 bases, with 15 bases between the two germline ends.

This clonotype was detected only a few times. V and J are TRBV27 and TRBJ2-4; the D gene is possibly TRBD1 (6 bases). This CDR3 contains 14 residues. Germline assignment: CDR1 MNHEY and CDR2 SMNVEV (reference sequence). V lost 5 bases and J 7 bases, leaving 15 bases between the germline ends. The CDR3 sequence: CASSPETGMNIQYF. The DNA for the CDR3 is TGTGCCAGCAGTCCTGAAACAGGGATGAACATTCAGTACTTC.

This clonotype was observed a handful of times. The chain has TRBV4-1 and TRBJ2-1; the D call may be TRBD1 or TRBD2 (5 bases each). The J call may be faulty, since TRBJ2-7 better matches the DNA end. The CDR3 has 14 residues. Looked up from germline, CDR1 is MGHRA and CDR2 is YSYEKL. Here the CDR3 reads CASSQVEGSYEQYF. The CDR3 DNA is TGCGCCAGCAGCCAAGTAGAGGGGTCCTACGAGCAGTACTTC.

This clonotype was picked up a small number of times. J is TRBJ1-6 and V is TRBV4-3, with 9 positions matching TRBD1. The junction had 6 bases not matched to a gene; V was cut back by 4 bases and J by 8 bases. This CDR3 region has 15 residues. Per germline, CDR1 LGHNA and CDR2 YSLEER. CDR3 loop: CASSLGTGLDSPLHF. DNA of the CDR3: TGCGCCAGCAGCCTCGGGACAGGGCTGGATTCACCCCTCCACTTT.

The chain combines TRBV7-9 with TRBJ2-7, with a tentative D call TRBD1 (6 bases). The V end lost 6 bases, the J end lost 4 bases, and 19 bases lay between the germline ends. CDR1 and CDR2 from the germline V gene are SEHNR and FQNEAQ (reference sequence). There are 15 residues in the CDR3. This chain's CDR3 is CASSSTRQGIYEQYF. The CDR3 DNA reads as TGTGCCAGCAGTTCGACGAGGCAGGGGATTTACGAGCAGTACTTC.

This clonotype has a handful of counts. The chain carries TRBV4-2 and TRBJ2-3; the D call may be TRBD1 or TRBD2 (5 bases each). The V and J ends lost 5 bases and 5 bases respectively, with 20 bases between them. Germline V gene sequence: CDR1 LGHNA, CDR2 YNFKEQ. This CDR3 spans 16 amino acids. CDR3 nucleotide sequence: TGTGCCAGCAGCTGGGGGTTTCGGGAAACCGTAGATACGCAGTATTTT. Protein sequence: CASSWGFRETVDTQYF.

This chain joins TRBV29-1 and TRBJ2-7; D might be TRBD1 (5 bases). With 2 bases removed from V and 3 bases from J, the gap between germline ends came to 14 bases. The CDR3 is 14 residues long. Germline V gene data show CDR1 as SQVTM and CDR2 as ANQGSEA. The CDR3 DNA is TGCAGCGTTGAACTGCGAAGGGGAAACTACGAGCAGTACTTC. Its translation: CSVELRRGNYEQYF.

This chain uses TRBV7-8 with TRBJ2-7; 13 positions agree with TRBD2. From germline, CDR1 is SGHVS and CDR2 FQNEAQ. With V trimmed by 5 bases and J by 5 bases, 6 bases remained unmatched. The CDR3 contains 15 residues. As DNA, the CDR3 is TGTGCCAGCAGCATCCGACTAGCGGGAGGCGACGAGCAGTACTTC. Translated, it gives CASSIRLAGGDEQYF.

This clonotype turned up a few times. The J gene is TRBJ2-3, the V gene TRBV29-1, with 7 bases that match TRBD2. The CDR3 totals 13 residues. With 5 bases clipped from V and 6 bases from J, the junction kept 8 bases outside the gene matches. Per germline, CDR1 SQVTM and CDR2 ANQGSEA. CDR3 nucleotides: TGCAGCGTTTGCCTAACCGGGGGGGATACGCAGTATTTT. Amino acid sequence: CSVCLTGGDTQYF.

This clonotype appeared a few times. The J gene is TRBJ2-2, the V gene TRBV28, with 7 positions matching TRBD2. Per the germline V gene, CDR1 is MDHEN and CDR2 is SYDVKM. This CDR3 is built from 19 residues. With V trimmed by 2 bases and J by 4 bases, 16 bases remained unmatched. This chain's CDR3 is CASSLGFGSAGAATGELFF. The DNA for the CDR3 is TGTGCCAGCAGTTTAGGTTTTGGGTCGGCGGGAGCGGCCACCGGGGAGCTGTTTTTT.